This T cell receptor (beta chain) appears in the sequencing data of a study of CD8+CD57+ T cells in acquired aplastic anemia. CDR1 is ENHRY, CDR2 SYGVKD, per germline. V lost 0 bases and J 0 bases, leaving 13 bases between the germline ends. CDR3 length: 17 residues. This clonotype was counted a few times. CDR3 and TCR beta VDJ profiling relied on a genomic DNA template. Using its own MiXCR run on the reads, TCRdb lists one record per CDR3 protein. The table includes 100,000 to 130,000 distinct CDR3 sequences, less than 65% detected once. The gene calls are TRBV10-3 and TRBJ2-3, with D possibly matching TRBD1 (6 bases). The source of this sequence is a human donor in good health, serving as a control. Sequencing was done on a sample of sorted CD4+, CD8+, or CD8+CD57+ T cells (not recorded which) from PBMCs. The CDR3 DNA reads as TGTGCCATCAGTGAGTCGATGGGGGCAACTAGCACAGATACGCAGTATTTT. It translates to CAISESMGATSTDTQYF.